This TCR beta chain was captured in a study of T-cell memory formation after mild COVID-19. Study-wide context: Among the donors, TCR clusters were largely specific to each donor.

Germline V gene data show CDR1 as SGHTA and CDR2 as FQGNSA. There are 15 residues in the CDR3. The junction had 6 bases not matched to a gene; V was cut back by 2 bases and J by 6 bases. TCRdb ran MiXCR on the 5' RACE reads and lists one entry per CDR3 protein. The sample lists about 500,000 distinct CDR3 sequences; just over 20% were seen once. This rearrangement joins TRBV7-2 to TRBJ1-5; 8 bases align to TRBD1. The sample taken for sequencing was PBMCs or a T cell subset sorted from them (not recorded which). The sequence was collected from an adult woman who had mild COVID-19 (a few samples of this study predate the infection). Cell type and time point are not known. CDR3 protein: CASSLRQGISQPQHF. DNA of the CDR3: TGTGCCAGCAGCTTACGACAGGGGATCAGTCAGCCCCAGCATTTT.